One sample yielded the 8 T cell receptor beta chains listed below, sequenced in a study of blood T cell repertoires in COVID-19 (dated by TCRdb to the early 2020s). Library construction relied on the immunoSEQ multiplex PCR assay. The source is immuneACCESS, and TCRdb retained only in-frame sequences with V and J called. Part of the clones is not carried over; for the studies checked, unresolved V genes explain less than half of this, and the remainder is unexplained. The sample records 200,000 to 250,000 clones, under 85% of which are singletons. In total, the top ten clones hold roughly 1.3% of the sample. Material: peripheral blood. Receptors originate from a woman in her twenties or thirties with COVID-19, enrolled during active disease.

The chain uses TRBV20-1 and TRBJ2-4; 7 bases line up with TRBD2. The CDR3 runs 11 residues. Germline CDR1 and CDR2: DFQATT and SNEGSKA (reference sequence). Written as DNA, the CDR3 is TGCCTGGGGGGGTACGGAAACATTCAGTACTTC. This gives the protein CLGGYGNIQYF.

The J gene is TRBJ2-5, the V gene TRBV11-3; TRBD2 agrees at 10 bases. Germline CDR1 is SGHNT and CDR2 is YENEEA. The V and J ends lost 5 bases and 4 bases, in that order; junction bases with no gene match: 13. CDR3 length: 17 amino acids. The CDR3 is CASSLGTSVSGSETQYF. The CDR3 DNA follows: TGTGCCAGCAGCCTAGGGACTAGCGTTTCCGGGTCAGAGACCCAGTACTTC.

The chain couples TRBV9 to TRBJ2-7, with TRBD1 identical over 9 bases. The length of the CDR3 is 15 residues. The germline gives CDR1 SGDLS, CDR2 YYNGEE. Unmatched junction bases numbered 8, after V lost 4 bases and J lost 3 bases. DNA of the CDR3: TGTGCCAGCAGCCCCGACCGGGACAGGGTCTACGAGCAGTACTTC. Its translation is CASSPDRDRVYEQYF.

The J gene is TRBJ1-1, the V gene TRBV7-9; the D is unclear. Germline values: CDR1 SEHNR, CDR2 FQNEAQ (reference sequence). Deletions cut 3 bases from V and 2 bases from J, with 10 bases between. The CDR3 loop spans 14 amino acids. Written as DNA, the CDR3 is TGTGCCAGCAGCTTTGAACACCCTAACACTGAAGCTTTCTTT. It specifies CASSFEHPNTEAFF.

This clone was found once. The chain employs TRBV18 and TRBJ1-1; tentative D call: TRBD1 (5 bases). V was trimmed by 1 base and J by 1 base, leaving 10 bases between them. The CDR3 spans 15 residues. CDR1 KGHSH and CDR2 LQKENI come from the germline V gene. The CDR3 sequence: CASSPLPTANTEAFF. Written as DNA, the CDR3 is TGTGCCAGCTCACCACTCCCGACAGCGAACACTGAAGCTTTCTTT.

The CDR3 protein is CASSLGGYSSYEQYF. Written as DNA, the CDR3 is TGTGCCAGCAGTTTAGGGGGGTATAGCTCCTACGAGCAGTACTTC. The chain carries TRBV28 and TRBJ2-7, with D maybe TRBD2 (6 bases). CDR1 is MDHEN and CDR2 is SYDVKM in the germline V gene. The ends were cut back, 2 bases at V and 0 bases at J, with 11 bases in the middle. This CDR3 contains 15 residues. Drawing the rest from reference TRBV28 and TRBJ2-7, the complete variable domain is DVKVTQSSRYLVKRTGEKVFLECVQDMDHENMFWYRQDPGLGLRLIYFSYDVKMKEKGDIPEGYSVSREKKERFSLILESASTNQTSMYLCASSLGGYSSYEQYFGPGTRLTVT.

The genes are TRBV15 and TRBJ2-5, with D tentatively TRBD2 (6 bases). CDR3 length: 13 amino acids. Between the trimmed V and J ends, which lost 0 bases and 13 bases, there was a span of 15 bases. CDR1 and CDR2 (germline): LNHNV, YYDKDF (reference sequence). The CDR3 protein is CATSRETTRYLYF. As DNA, the CDR3 is TGTGCCACCAGCAGAGAGACGACTAGATATCTGTACTTC.

V usage is TRBV4-3 and J usage is TRBJ2-1; TRBD1 is a possible D gene (5 bases). The V gene's germline CDR1 is LGHNA and CDR2 YSLEER. The CDR3 sequence is 14 residues long. V dropped 1 base and J dropped 2 bases, with 6 bases sitting between them. The CDR3 DNA follows: TGCGCCAGCAGCCAAGGGGGCGCCTACAATGAGCAGTTCTTC. Residues: CASSQGGAYNEQFF.